The clone carrying this TCR beta chain was seen repeatedly, ten times or more. Its antigen is currently unknown. V lost 6 bases to trimming and J lost 2 bases; unmatched junction nucleotides: 3. This CDR3 region has 13 residues. Per germline, CDR1 SEHNR and CDR2 FQNEAQ (reference sequence). These data belong to a study of early T cells in non-severe SARS-CoV-2 infection. Background on the study: Alpha and beta chains were unpaired, from unsorted whole-blood bulk RNA. Notes on the study in general: VDJdb-based matching was biased toward anti-spike CD8 responses and missed private and CD4 specificities.

Attached unique molecular identifiers marked individual cDNA molecules. TCRdb re-called the 5' RACE reads through MiXCR, storing one row per CDR3 protein. The sample lists about 26,000 distinct CDR3 sequences, approximately 4.1% seen once, with 6.2% in the top ten. The specimen sequenced was whole blood. This chain joins TRBV7-9 and TRBJ1-2; 7 bases are shared with TRBD1. The source of this sequence is an adult who was a healthcare worker with PCR-confirmed SARS-CoV-2 infection or an uninfected control (not recorded which). The CDR3 sequence: CASSPDRNYGYTF. As DNA, the CDR3 is TGTGCCAGCAGTCCGGACAGGAACTATGGCTACACCTTC.